This TCR beta chain was sequenced in a study of naive and memory T cell subsets. Whole-study results and caveats: Possibly reflecting memory cells re-expressing CD45RA, a few larger clonotypes occurred in naive repertoires, especially CD8.

In this sample, this clonotype turned up a few times. The antigen is undetermined. This CDR3 region has 17 residues. The germline V gene has CDR1 MDHEN and CDR2 SYDVKM. With 6 bases removed from V and 0 bases from J, the gap between germline ends came to 15 bases. Two oligonucleotides, mixed equimolar, formed the beta constant-region primer covering TRBC1 and TRBC2. Nested alpha and beta constant-region primers with the SP2 primer drove four PCR rounds on ligated cDNA. TCRdb used MiXCR to reprocess the UMI-ligation and nested PCR reads, holding one entry per CDR3 protein. The data hold 150,000 or so distinct CDR3 sequences, with roughly 22% observed a single time.

The genes are TRBV28 and TRBJ2-6; D is ambiguous. Sequenced input: naive CD4+ T cells from blood. The TCR was taken from a human donor in good health. DNA of the CDR3: TGTGCCAGCAGCTCCAGTTATCGGGTCTCTGGGGCCAACGTCCTGACTTTC. Amino acid sequence: CASSSSYRVSGANVLTF.